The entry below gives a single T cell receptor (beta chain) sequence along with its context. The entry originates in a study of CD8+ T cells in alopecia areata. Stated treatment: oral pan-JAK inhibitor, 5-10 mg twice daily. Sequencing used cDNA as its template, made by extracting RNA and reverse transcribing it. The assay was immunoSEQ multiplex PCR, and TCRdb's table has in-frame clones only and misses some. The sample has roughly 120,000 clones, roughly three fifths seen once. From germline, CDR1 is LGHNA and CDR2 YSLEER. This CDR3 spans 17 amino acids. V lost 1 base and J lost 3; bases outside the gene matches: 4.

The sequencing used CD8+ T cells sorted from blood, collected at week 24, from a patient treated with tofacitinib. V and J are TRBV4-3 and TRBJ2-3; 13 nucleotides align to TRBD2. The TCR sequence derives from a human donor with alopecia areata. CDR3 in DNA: TGCGCCAGCAGCCAAGGACTAGCGGGGGGCCCAACAGATACGCAGTATTTT. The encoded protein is CASSQGLAGGPTDTQYF.